The present entry profiles one T cell receptor beta chain with its context. Its antigen is unidentified. Germline CDR1 reads SEHNR; CDR2 reads FQNEAQ (reference sequence). Trimming shortened V by 1 base and J by 2 bases, and 7 bases separated the two germline ends. The CDR3 sequence is 14 residues long. These data come from a study of beta chain features in type 1 diabetes. At the level of the study: Patients did not differ from healthy donors in age, gender or cell yield.

Sequenced material consisted of expressed TCRB transcripts (all of the isolated RNA was reverse transcribed). Using immunoSEQ multiplex PCR, the repertoire was profiled, and TCRdb retains in-frame clones only, with some absent. The sample has around 450,000 clones, about an eighth seen once. Study-wide results and limits: PCR may have favored shorter templates equally in patients and controls.

The rearrangement uses TRBV7-9 and TRBJ2-3; D remains ambiguous. Material: naive CD4+ T cells from blood. The TCR was taken from a woman in her late teens or twenties in good health. This chain's CDR3 is CASSLEGLTDTQYF. In DNA form, the CDR3 reads TGTGCCAGCAGCTTAGAAGGCCTCACAGATACGCAGTATTTT.